Listed here are 24 T cell receptor beta chains from one sample, sequenced in a study of beta chain features in type 1 diabetes (dated by TCRdb to about 2018). The library was produced with the immunoSEQ multiplex PCR assay. The entire amount of isolated RNA was reverse transcribed using the High Capacity cDNA Reverse Transcription Kit, so the sequenced TCRB transcripts were expressed ones. TCRdb holds this immuneACCESS table with in-frame rearrangements only. Some clones are missing; in checked studies, unresolved V genes explain under half, and the rest has no known cause. This sample comprises 300,000 to 450,000 clones, about 18% of them detected only once. About 0.044% of the sample is held by the ten biggest clonotypes. Sample: naive CD4+ T cells from blood. In light of the paper, this sample's cell subset or site label describes: true naive CD4+ T cells. These receptors all come from a young woman in good health.

This clone was detected only a few times. This chain uses TRBV15 with TRBJ2-1; 12 bases line up with TRBD2. Germline V gene data show CDR1 as LNHNV and CDR2 as YYDKDF (reference sequence). Losses at the gene ends were 3 bases for V and 8 bases for J; bases not matched to a gene: 11. This CDR3 has 17 amino acids. This CDR3 reads CATSSLLLAGGFHEQFF. CDR3 sequence (DNA): TGTGCCACCAGCAGCCTCCTCCTAGCGGGAGGGTTCCATGAGCAGTTCTTC.

This clone was recorded a few times. This chain joins TRBV27 and TRBJ2-1; D might be TRBD2 (6 bases). V was cut by 6 bases and J by 5 bases, with 17 bases left in between. This CDR3 has 15 residues. Germline CDR1 and CDR2: MNHEY and SMNVEV (reference sequence). CDR3 sequence reads: CASRLIGGMDNEQFF. CDR3 sequence (DNA): TGTGCCAGCAGACTAATCGGGGGAATGGACAATGAGCAGTTCTTC.

The V call is TRBV5-4, the J call TRBJ2-3; 12 nucleotides line up with TRBD2. CDR1 and CDR2 (germline): SGHNT, YYREEE (reference sequence). The V segment lost 0 bases and the J segment 5 bases; nucleotides outside the gene matches: 7. The CDR3 consists of 17 residues. CDR3 sequence reads: CASSLGVTSGGGDTQYF. Here the CDR3 DNA reads TGTGCCAGCAGCTTGGGAGTGACTAGCGGGGGAGGAGATACGCAGTATTTT.

The CDR3 region is CASSRGQGLYEQYF. CDR3 sequence (DNA): TGTGCCAGCAGTCGAGGACAGGGGCTCTACGAGCAGTACTTC. The V and J genes are TRBV25-1 and TRBJ2-7; TRBD1 matches at 9 bases. Germline CDR1 is MGHDK and CDR2 is SYGVNS. Losses at the gene ends were 5 bases for V and 3 bases for J; bases not matched to a gene: 5. The CDR3 is made up of 14 amino acids.

Points on this clone: Other DNA sequences in this sample translate to the same CDR3. This chain connects TRBV9 to TRBJ1-3; 8 nucleotides agree with TRBD1. Germline assignment: CDR1 SGDLS and CDR2 YYNGEE. This CDR3 is 14 amino acids long. V was pared by 0 bases and J by 4 bases, with 0 bases of the junction left unmatched. The chain's CDR3 is CASSVGQGGNTIYF. DNA for the CDR3: TGTGCCAGCAGCGTAGGACAGGGGGGAAACACCATATATTTT.

Only a few counts were recorded for this clone. This chain links TRBV7-2 with TRBJ2-7; D perhaps matches TRBD2 (6 bases). This CDR3 spans 14 amino acids. Trimming removed 5 bases at V and 2 bases at J, with 13 bases between. The germline CDR1 and CDR2 sequences are SGHTA and FQGNSA. CDR3 coding DNA: TGTGCCAGCAGCATGGACTGGGGGGCCTACGAGCAGTACTTC. Translation: CASSMDWGAYEQYF.

Only a few counts were recorded for this clone. V is TRBV15 and J is TRBJ2-7; 7 bases are a match to TRBD1. Germline V lookup: CDR1 LNHNV, CDR2 YYDKDF (reference sequence). The CDR3 is 14 amino acids. The junction had 5 bases not matched to a gene; V was cut back by 0 bases and J by 6 bases. CDR3 nucleotide sequence: TGTGCCACCAGCAGAGATTTAGGGGGCCGCGAGCAGTACTTC. This translates into CATSRDLGGREQYF. The variable domain in full, with the rest retrieved from reference TRBV15 and TRBJ2-7, is DAMVIQNPRYQVTQFGKPVTLSCSQTLNHNVMYWYQQKSSQAPKLLFHYYDKDFNNEADTPDNFQSRRPNTSFCFLDIRSPGLGDTAMYLCATSRDLGGREQYFGPGTRLTVT.

The chain joins TRBV4-1 to TRBJ1-2, with D possibly TRBD1 on 6 matching bases. The CDR3 extends over 13 amino acids. V lost 3 bases, J lost 6 bases, and 11 bases lay in between. CDR1 and CDR2 (germline): MGHRA, YSYEKL. For the CDR3, the DNA is TGCGCCAGCAGCCAGGAAACAGGGAATGGCTACACCTTC. This encodes CASSQETGNGYTF.

This clone was recorded a few times. The rearrangement uses TRBV15 and TRBJ2-3; weak D call: TRBD1 (6 bases). Germline lookup yields CDR1 LNHNV and CDR2 YYDKDF (reference sequence). The CDR3 has 14 amino acids. Trimming pared 4 bases from V and 3 bases from J, leaving 11 bases between. Here the CDR3 DNA reads TGTGCCACCAGCATAGGGGGTCGGACAGATACGCAGTATTTT. Its translation is CATSIGGRTDTQYF.

The rearrangement uses TRBV11-2 and TRBJ2-1; D is undetermined. V was shortened by 4 bases and J by 8 bases, with 12 bases between the two germline ends. The length of the CDR3 is 13 residues. CDR1 is SGHAT, CDR2 FQNNGV, per germline. The CDR3 coding sequence is TGTGCCAGCAGCTCCCGAGGTTTCCATGAGCAGTTCTTC. Its translation is CASSSRGFHEQFF. Combining the CDR3 with reference TRBV11-2 and TRBJ2-1 gives the whole variable domain EAGVAQSPRYKIIEKRQSVAFWCNPISGHATLYWYQQILGQGPKLLIQFQNNGVVDDSQLPKDRFSAERLKGVDSTLKIQPAKLEDSAVYLCASSSRGFHEQFFGPGTRLTVL.

This clone was picked up a small number of times. The V gene is TRBV14, the J gene TRBJ1-2; D unclear. V dropped 1 base and J dropped 4 bases, with 10 bases sitting between them. The CDR3 runs 14 residues. The germline V gene encodes CDR1 SGHDN and CDR2 FVKESK. CDR3 sequence (DNA): TGTGCCAGCAGCCAAGCGGTACTTCCCTATGGCTACACCTTC. Translated, it gives CASSQAVLPYGYTF. The complete variable domain, with remaining parts taken from reference TRBV14 and TRBJ1-2, reads EAGVTQFPSHSVIEKGQTVTLRCDPISGHDNLYWYRRVMGKEIKFLLHFVKESKQDESGMPNNRFLAERTGGTYSTLKVQPAELEDSGVYFCASSQAVLPYGYTFGSGTRLTVV.

This clone was seen a handful of times. The gene calls are TRBV7-2 and TRBJ2-7; D unclear. Germline loops: CDR1 SGHTA, CDR2 FQGNSA. This CDR3 region has 14 residues. V was pared by 5 bases and J by 5 bases, with 16 bases between. The CDR3 sequence is CASSPSWSKDEQYF. The CDR3 bases are TGTGCCAGCAGCCCCTCCTGGAGTAAGGACGAGCAGTACTTC.

This clone was observed a handful of times. The chain carries TRBV29-1 and TRBJ1-1; 7 bases are a match to TRBD1. This CDR3 region has 10 residues. Germline CDR1 is SQVTM and CDR2 is ANQGSEA. V lost 7 bases to trimming and J lost 8 bases; unmatched junction nucleotides: 4. The CDR3 DNA sequence: TGCAGCGGTGGGGACAGAGAAGCTTTCTTT. This translates into CSGGDREAFF.

This clone was counted only a few times. At one of its ends the junction is not consistent with the germline gene, which may arise from a read error. Here the CDR3 reads CASSHDSFETQYF. The DNA of the CDR3 is TGTGCTAGCAGCCATGACAGCTTCGAGACCCAGTACTTC. V is TRBV7-7 and J is TRBJ2-5; D might be TRBD1 (5 bases). Germline loops: CDR1 SSHAT, CDR2 FNYEAQ (reference sequence). CDR3 size: 13 residues. Using reference TRBV7-7 and TRBJ2-5 for the parts outside the CDR3, the full variable domain is GAGVSQSPRYKVTKRGQDVTLRCDPISSHATLYWYQQALGQGPEFLTYFNYEAQPDKSGLPSDRFSAERPEGSISTLTIQRTEQRDSAMYRCASSHDSFETQYFGPGTRLLVL.

The chain uses TRBV27 and TRBJ2-7, with 8 bases that match TRBD1. Germline V gives CDR1 MNHEY, CDR2 SMNVEV (reference sequence). After removal of 5 bases from V and 1 base from J, the junction contained 7 bases not matched to a gene. The length of the CDR3 is 15 residues. CDR3 coding DNA: TGTGCCAGCAGTGTGCGACAGGGGACTTCCTACGAGCAGTACTTC. Amino acids: CASSVRQGTSYEQYF.

This clone came up a few times. The chain joins TRBV30 to TRBJ1-2; TRBD1 matches 11 bases. The CDR3 has 12 amino acids. Germline V gene lookup returns CDR1 GTSNPN and CDR2 SVGIG (reference sequence). V dropped 8 bases and J dropped 8; count of bases not matched to a gene: 7. As DNA, the CDR3 is TGTGCCCGGACAGGGGGCGGTTGGGGCTACACCTTC. It yields the protein CARTGGGWGYTF.

Here the CDR3 reads CASSQVLRTGELFF. The CDR3 bases are TGTGCCAGCAGCCAAGTTCTCAGGACCGGGGAGCTGTTTTTT. The chain has TRBV4-2 and TRBJ2-2; D not certain. The CDR3 has 14 amino acids. In germline, CDR1 is LGHNA, CDR2 YNFKEQ. The V end was cut by 1 base, the J end by 5 bases, with 8 bases between.

This rearrangement joins TRBV29-1 to TRBJ2-1; tentatively, D is TRBD2 (6 bases). V gave up 4 bases and J gave up 6 bases, with 13 bases separating them. CDR1 is SQVTM and CDR2 is ANQGSEA in the germline V gene. This CDR3 is built from 13 residues. The CDR3 bases are TGCAGCGTTGCAAGGAAGGGACTCAATGAGCAGTTCTTC. It encodes CSVARKGLNEQFF.

Worth noting for this clone: Different DNA sequences within this sample yield the same CDR3. V usage is TRBV18 and J usage is TRBJ1-1; weak D call: TRBD1 (5 bases). The CDR3 loop spans 13 amino acids. V was clipped by 4 bases and J by 1 base, with 7 bases between them. The germline gives CDR1 KGHSH, CDR2 LQKENI. This CDR3 reads CASSQGRNTEAFF. The CDR3 DNA sequence: TGTGCCAGCTCACAGGGGCGGAACACTGAAGCTTTCTTT.

The chain employs TRBV6-6 and TRBJ1-2; TRBD1 matches at 8 bases. Germline CDR1 reads MNHNY; CDR2 reads SVGAGI (reference sequence). This CDR3 has 14 amino acids. J was trimmed by 3 bases and V by 6 bases; bases with no gene match: 6. The CDR3 loop reads CASRETGQDYGYTF. The CDR3 DNA is TGTGCCAGCAGAGAGACGGGACAGGACTATGGCTACACCTTC.

The genes are TRBV19 and TRBJ2-3; D might be TRBD2 (6 bases). Germline assignment: CDR1 LNHDA and CDR2 SQIVND (reference sequence). CDR3 length: 12 residues. The ends were cut back, 5 bases at V and 11 bases at J, with 14 bases in the middle. The CDR3: CASSPRRERQYF. CDR3 in DNA: TGTGCCAGTAGTCCCAGGAGGGAGAGGCAGTATTTT.

The rearrangement joins TRBV7-9 to TRBJ2-2, with D maybe TRBD2 (5 bases). The CDR3 totals 12 residues. V was trimmed by 8 bases and J by 6 bases, leaving 10 bases between them. Looked up from germline, CDR1 is SEHNR and CDR2 is FQNEAQ (reference sequence). CDR3 in amino acids: CASGSGPGELFF. For the CDR3, the DNA is TGTGCCAGCGGGAGCGGCCCCGGGGAGCTGTTTTTT.

The V and J genes are TRBV9 and TRBJ2-1; 10 bases line up with TRBD2. There are 13 residues in the CDR3. The germline CDR1 and CDR2 sequences are SGDLS and YYNGEE. Trimming cost V 1 base and J 9 bases; bases outside gene matches: 1. The CDR3 loop is CASSVLAGAEQFF. The CDR3 DNA follows: TGTGCCAGCAGCGTACTAGCGGGGGCTGAGCAGTTCTTC.

This clone turned up a few times. The rearrangement joins TRBV11-2 to TRBJ2-3, with 13 bases identical to TRBD2. The CDR3 totals 17 residues. J lost 6 bases, V lost 7 bases, and 13 bases had no gene match. CDR1 SGHAT and CDR2 FQNNGV come from the germline V gene. In DNA, the CDR3 is TGTGCCAGCACAAAAGCGCGGACTAGCGGGAGCGGTGATACGCAGTATTTT. It encodes CASTKARTSGSGDTQYF.